This T cell receptor (beta chain) was sequenced for a study of T cell repertoires in cytomegalovirus infection. Study details: Carrying CMV and the relevant HLA type showed in public TCR beta signatures.

CDR1 is MNHEY and CDR2 is SMNVEV in the germline V gene (reference sequence). Germline trimming cut 6 bases from V and 6 bases from J; bases unmatched to any gene: 3. This CDR3 region has 13 residues. TCRdb re-called the reads through MiXCR, storing one row per CDR3 protein. The sample includes fewer than 250,000 distinct CDR3 sequences, 22% of them seen just once. The sequenced sample was CD8+ T cells from PBMCs. V usage is TRBV27 and J usage is TRBJ2-1; 9 bases match TRBD2. The clonotype originates from a human donor in good health (CMV status not recorded). Some clones in this sample may be carry-over from other donors' samples. CDR3: CASRGLAFNEQFF. Written as DNA, the CDR3 is TGTGCCAGCAGAGGACTAGCGTTCAATGAGCAGTTCTTC.